The following is a T cell receptor beta chain sequence with its context. The data were taken from a study of blood T cell repertoires in COVID-19. Across the study: Samples taken during acute and convalescent COVID-19 were collected in the United States, Italy and Spain. Sources were T cells, B-cell-depleted T cells, or PBMCs; the material itself was cDNA or gDNA.

The CDR3 loop spans 14 amino acids. J lost 0 bases, V lost 4 bases, and 5 bases had no gene match. Germline values: CDR1 SQVTM, CDR2 ANQGSEA. Original processing methods: It was from reference gene primer amplification that nucleated cell counts were estimated. TCRdb keeps only in-frame clones here, not all; method: immunoSEQ multiplex PCR. Clone size and V and J calls were adopted from that table, with D and trimming inferred from the DNA. The repertoire consists of under 130,000 clones, with about 90% occurring once and the leading ten covering approximately 3.4%. The receptor was isolated from a woman in her sixties with acute or convalescent COVID-19. The specimen was peripheral blood. The rearrangement uses TRBV29-1 and TRBJ2-7; TRBD1 agrees at 8 bases. The CDR3 loop is CSVGTGGSSYEQYF. The CDR3 bases are TGCAGCGTTGGAACAGGGGGAAGCTCCTACGAGCAGTACTTC.